Below, one T cell receptor beta chain is given with its context. Its antigen has not been determined. No base qualities exist here, and no much larger clone lies one base off it. This record belongs to a study of CD4 T cells in relation to SARS-CoV-2 and coronaviruses (dated by TCRdb to about 2021). About the full investigation: Shared crossreactive spike epitopes were mapped to their HLA restriction using patient-derived lymphoblastoid cell lines. At the level of individual TCR clonotypes, the study measured memory CD4+ T cell crossreactivity between SARS-CoV-2 spike protein and common cold coronavirus spike proteins. The Adaptive Biotechnologies TCR-sequencing kit was used for samples from a few pre-COVID donors and for the naive versus memory experiments, whereas the other data were Illumina-based. A different, Illumina-based TCR-beta assay was used to sequence expansion assays from other donors in the study.

Beyond this particular receptor, the publication reports: Since the crossreactivity analysis centred on spike protein, crossreactivity against other viral proteins was not assessed. The study was limited by small numbers of patients and tested TCRs. Sequencing of naive versus memory cells indicated that the assay detects memory recall responses, not primary responses primed during culture. Pre-pandemic and post-infection samples were not both contributed by any donor, so tracing of the source of pre-existing responses was limited. Significantly weaker SARS-CoV-2-driven expansion was shown by crossreactive clones than by monoreactive clones, consistent with antigenic imprinting. Memory CD4+ clonotypes crossrecognizing SARS-CoV-2 and at least one common cold coronavirus spike were found in roughly 65% of donors.

Deep-resolution immunoSEQ TCR-beta sequencing was performed on DNA from uncultured naive and memory CD4+ T cells. From the authors' description of their analysis: During preprocessing, nonproductive sequences were removed, along with CDR3s that did not begin with C, did not end with F or W, or were shorter than 7 amino acids. Cultured and uncultured naive and memory CD4+ repertoires were searched for previously identified spike- and CEF-reactive CDR3s. CDR3 homology was quantified as pairwise Levenshtein distance, calculated with the stringdist R package after three terminal residues were trimmed from each end. The table was pulled from immuneACCESS by TCRdb, which kept in-frame rearrangements only. Such tables lose some clones; where checked, under half of the loss comes from unresolved V genes, and the rest has no known cause. Clonal size and the V and J genes are those of that table, whereas D and trimming came from the DNA. In all, the sample holds 60,000 or so clones, and approximately 94% of those were seen once. The top ten hold about 0.14% of the sample.

CD4+ T cells from unexposed donors were collected before the COVID-19 pandemic (2011-2018). Naive and memory CD4+ T cells were separated from cryopreserved PBMCs by first enriching for CD4 and then performing EasySep naive CD4+ T cell enrichment. The leukapheresis product for the unexposed donors was obtained through commercial purchase. Ficoll-Paque PLUS gradient centrifugation was used to isolate PBMCs from leukapheresis product or whole blood. PBMCs were either cryopreserved at -140 degrees C or used fresh in the expansion assay. The QIAamp Micro DNA Kit was used to extract genomic DNA from the CD4+ T cells. The origin of this receptor is a human donor in good health. Sequencing input: naive CD4+ T cells from PBMCs. The sample's cell subset or site label, in plain terms: naive CD4+ T cells isolated by negative enrichment.

For the CDR3, the sequence is CSVEDLIVSGSSYNEQFF. In nucleotide form, the sequence is TGCAGCGTTGAAGATCTTATAGTTAGCGGGAGCTCCTACAATGAGCAGTTCTTC. In this chain, TRBV29-1 is recombined with TRBJ2-1; 9 junctional bases match TRBD2. Germline trimming amounts to 0 bases on V and 0 bases on J, with 9 as the count of junction bases outside the gene matches. The CDR3 has 18 amino acids, counting the end cysteine and phenylalanine. The read is trimmed to its CDR3 DNA, 54 bases read in frame from base 1. The CDR1 and CDR2 encoded by the germline V gene are SQVTM and ANQGSEA.